This T cell receptor (beta chain) was sequenced during a study of identical twins. TCRdb analysed the 5' RACE reads with MiXCR anew, one entry per CDR3 protein. The profile covers some 320,000 distinct CDR3 sequences, with roughly an eighth appearing a single time and more than 6% taken by the ten largest. Study-level points and caveats: Low generation-probability sequences were in excess among twin-shared out-of-frame alpha sequences. Twins shared beta out-of-frame sequences in excess, but this excess was weaker. Conclusions rested on cross-sectional statistics rather than following the same donors.

The table lists this clonotype with a few counts. The antigen is unknown. V dropped 4 bases and J dropped 2; count of bases not matched to a gene: 3. The CDR3 is 14 amino acids. The germline CDR1 and CDR2 sequences are LGHDT and YNNKEL (reference sequence). These sequences were also reported in another study, on yellow fever vaccine responses in identical twins. As that report states: Each twin's T cell response to the vaccine was reported to look partly convergent and partly personalized.

The chain joins TRBV3-1 to TRBJ2-7; 9 nucleotides line up with TRBD2. This TCR came from a woman under 30 in good health. The sequencing sample was made of CD8+ T cells sorted from blood. The CDR3 DNA sequence: TGTGCCAGCAGCCGGGGCGGGAGGGCCTACGAGCAGTACTTC. Protein: CASSRGGRAYEQYF.